This T cell receptor (beta chain) was profiled in a study of regulatory T cells in long-lasting Graves disease. Study information: Graves' patients, newly diagnosed, had taken antithyroid drugs under 3 months.

The table lists this clonotype with many counts. Described time point: newly diagnosed GD, antithyroid drugs for less than 3 months. The TCR library was made from RNA extracted from PBMCs. A roughly 8.3-milliliter sample of peripheral blood was drawn into EDTA tubes. V was pared by 5 bases and J by 6 bases, with 10 bases of the junction left unmatched. The CDR3 has 16 residues. Germline V gives CDR1 MDHEN, CDR2 SYDVKM. Combining iRepertoire HTBI primers with Arm-PCR of CDR3 regions, the authors built TCR beta libraries. TCRdb independently ran MiXCR on the multiplex PCR reads; one entry per CDR3 protein. Of about 470,000 distinct CDR3 sequences in the sample, 15% to 20% were seen once. This sample was shared with a second study, whose subject was T cells in Graves' hyperthyroidism and ophthalmopathy. In that study: Newly diagnosed hyperthyroidism patients aged 18 to 65 years had disease lasting under 2 months. During a first-round RT-PCR of the TCR CDR3, the HTBI primer set was used.

The chain has TRBV28 and TRBJ2-3; 11 bases match TRBD1. The clonotype was recovered from a middle-aged man with Graves disease. The material sequenced was peripheral blood mononuclear cells (PBMCs), taken at new diagnosis, from a patient treated with antithyroid drugs. The CDR3 DNA follows: TGTGCCAGCAGTGCCCCGGGACAGGGGGTGGTTGATACGCAGTATTTT. Protein product: CASSAPGQGVVDTQYF.